The clone carrying this TCR beta chain has just a few counts. This CDR3 has 16 residues. Trimming left V 3 bases short and J 0 bases short, with 14 bases between. Germline V CDR1 and CDR2: LNHDA, SQIVND (reference sequence). These data originate in a study of blood T cell repertoires in COVID-19. This table comes from immunoSEQ multiplex PCR, and its TCRdb copy is limited to in-frame clones, with some not included. The sample consists of under 150,000 clones, roughly 81% of them appearing once. V is TRBV19 and J is TRBJ1-1, with D tentatively TRBD1 (5 bases). The source is a human donor in a cohort sampled during active COVID-19. Sequenced sample: peripheral blood. This chain's CDR3 is CASSISVGQLNTEAFF. The DNA of the CDR3 is TGTGCCAGTAGTATTTCCGTGGGGCAACTGAACACTGAAGCTTTCTTT.